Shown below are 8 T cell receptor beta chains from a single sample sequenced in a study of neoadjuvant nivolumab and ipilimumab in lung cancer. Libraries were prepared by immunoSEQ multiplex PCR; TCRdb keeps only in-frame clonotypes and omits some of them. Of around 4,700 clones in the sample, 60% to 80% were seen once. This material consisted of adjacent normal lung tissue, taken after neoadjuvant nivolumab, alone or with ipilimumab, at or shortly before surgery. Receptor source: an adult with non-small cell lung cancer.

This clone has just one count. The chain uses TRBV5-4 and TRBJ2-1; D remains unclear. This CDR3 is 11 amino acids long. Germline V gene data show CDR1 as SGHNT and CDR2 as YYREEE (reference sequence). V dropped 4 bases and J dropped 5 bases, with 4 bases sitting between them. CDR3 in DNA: TGTGCCAGCAGCATTGACAATGAGCAGTTCTTC. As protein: CASSIDNEQFF.

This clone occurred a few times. The CDR3 nucleotides read TGTGCCAGCAGCTACCACGACTGGACCGGGCCCGGGTCACCCCTCCACTTT. Protein: CASSYHDWTGPGSPLHF. The chain links TRBV7-9 to TRBJ1-6; no firm D call. Per the germline V gene, CDR1 is SEHNR and CDR2 is FQNEAQ (reference sequence). V dropped 4 bases and J dropped 10 bases, with 23 bases sitting between them. The CDR3 totals 17 residues.

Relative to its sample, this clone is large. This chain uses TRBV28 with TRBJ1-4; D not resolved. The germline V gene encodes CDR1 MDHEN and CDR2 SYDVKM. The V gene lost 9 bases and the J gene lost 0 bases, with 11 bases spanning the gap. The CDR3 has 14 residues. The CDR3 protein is CASLDSTTNEKLFF. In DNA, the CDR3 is TGTGCCAGTTTGGACTCAACAACTAATGAAAAACTGTTTTTT.

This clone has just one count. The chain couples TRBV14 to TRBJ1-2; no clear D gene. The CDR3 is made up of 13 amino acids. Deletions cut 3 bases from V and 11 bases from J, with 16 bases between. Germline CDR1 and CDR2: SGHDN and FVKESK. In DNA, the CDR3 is TGTGCCAGCAGCCAGTACGGCGGGATGTGGTACACCTTC. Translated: CASSQYGGMWYTF. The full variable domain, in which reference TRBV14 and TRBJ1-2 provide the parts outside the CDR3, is EAGVTQFPSHSVIEKGQTVTLRCDPISGHDNLYWYRRVMGKEIKFLLHFVKESKQDESGMPNNRFLAERTGGTYSTLKVQPAELEDSGVYFCASSQYGGMWYTFGSGTRLTVV.

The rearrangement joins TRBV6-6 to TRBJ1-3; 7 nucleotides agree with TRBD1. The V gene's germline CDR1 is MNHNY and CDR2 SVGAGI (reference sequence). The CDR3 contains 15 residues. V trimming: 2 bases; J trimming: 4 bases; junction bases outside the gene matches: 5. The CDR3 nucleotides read TGTGCCAGCAGTTACCAACCGACAGGGGGAAACACCATATATTTT. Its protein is CASSYQPTGGNTIYF.

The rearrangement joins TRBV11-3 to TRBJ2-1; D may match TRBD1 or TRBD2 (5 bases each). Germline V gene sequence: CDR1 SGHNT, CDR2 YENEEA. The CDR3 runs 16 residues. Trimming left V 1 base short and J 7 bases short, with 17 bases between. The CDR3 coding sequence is TGTGCCAGCAGCTTAGGAGGGGCGGGCCGGGCAAATGAGCAGTTCTTC. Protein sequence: CASSLGGAGRANEQFF.

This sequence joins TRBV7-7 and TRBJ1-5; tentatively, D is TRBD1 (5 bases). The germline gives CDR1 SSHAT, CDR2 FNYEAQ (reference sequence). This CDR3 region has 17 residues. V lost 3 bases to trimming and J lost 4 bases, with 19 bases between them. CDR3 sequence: CASSFPGHPKGNQPQHF. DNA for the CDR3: TGTGCCAGCAGCTTTCCCGGACACCCCAAAGGAAATCAGCCCCAGCATTTT.

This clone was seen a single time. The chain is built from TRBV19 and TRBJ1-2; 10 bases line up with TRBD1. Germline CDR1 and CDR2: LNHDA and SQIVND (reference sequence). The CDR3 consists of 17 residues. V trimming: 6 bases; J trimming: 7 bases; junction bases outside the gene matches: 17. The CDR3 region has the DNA TGTGCCAGTAGCATGACAGGGGGCGGTTCTCTCTCTGCTGGCTACACCTTC. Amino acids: CASSMTGGGSLSAGYTF.